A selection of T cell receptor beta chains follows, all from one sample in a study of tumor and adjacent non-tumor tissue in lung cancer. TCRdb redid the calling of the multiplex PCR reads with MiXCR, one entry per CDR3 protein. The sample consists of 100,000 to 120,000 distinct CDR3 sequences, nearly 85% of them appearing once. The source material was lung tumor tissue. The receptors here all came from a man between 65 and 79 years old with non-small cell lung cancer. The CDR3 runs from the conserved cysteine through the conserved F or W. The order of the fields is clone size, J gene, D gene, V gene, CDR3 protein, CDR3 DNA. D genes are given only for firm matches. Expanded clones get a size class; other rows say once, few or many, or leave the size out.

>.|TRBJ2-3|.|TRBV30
CACRFVPDTQYF
TGTGCCTGCAGATTCGTTCCAGATACGCAATATTTT
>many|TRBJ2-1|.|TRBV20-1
CSARPMLAMTYNEQFF
TGCAGTGCGAGGCCAATGCTAGCGATGACCTACAATGAGCAGTTCTTC
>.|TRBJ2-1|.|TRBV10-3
CVISHNSERAYNEQFF
TGTGTCATCAGTCACAATTCCGAGAGGGCCTACAATGAGCAGTTCTTC
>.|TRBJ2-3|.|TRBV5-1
CASSTSWVNTDMQYF
TGCGCCAGCAGCACCAGCTGGGTGAACACAGATATGCAGTATTTT
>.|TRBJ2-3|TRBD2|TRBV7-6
CASSLGTSGPGVTDTQYF
TGTGCCAGCAGCTTAGGGACTAGCGGACCTGGGGTCACAGATACGCAGTATTTT
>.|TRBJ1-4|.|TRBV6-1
CTSSEAGSAGRGEKLFF
TGTACTAGCAGTGAAGCTGGTTCGGCAGGGCGCGGTGAAAAACTGTTTTTT
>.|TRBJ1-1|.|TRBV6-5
CASNCSAARTEAFF
TGTGCCAGCAATTGCAGCGCCGCGAGGACTGAAGCTTTCTTT
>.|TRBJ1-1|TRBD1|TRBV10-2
CTSRDRGAGAFF
TGCACCAGTAGGGACAGGGGCGCTGGAGCTTTCTTT
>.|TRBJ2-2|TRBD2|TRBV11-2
CASSLRLAGAGELFF
TGTGCCAGCAGCTTACGACTAGCGGGAGCAGGGGAGCTGTTTTTT
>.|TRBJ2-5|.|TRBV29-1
CSFEVGAGTQYF
TGCAGCTTTGAAGTAGGGGCAGGGACCCAGTACTTC
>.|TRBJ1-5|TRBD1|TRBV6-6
CASSYFGWGQNCNQPQHF
TGTGCCAGCAGTTACTTCGGCTGGGGACAGAATTGCAATCAGCCCCAACATTTT
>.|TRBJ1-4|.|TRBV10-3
CGVSDRGGYNEKLFF
TGTGGCGTCAGTGATCGGGGCGGTTATAATGAAAAACTGTTTTTT
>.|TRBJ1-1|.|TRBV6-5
CTSSYKGGDEAFF
TGTACCAGCAGTTACAAGGGGGGCGATGAAGCCTTCTTT
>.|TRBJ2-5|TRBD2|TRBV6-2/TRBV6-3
CASSSIRLAGSEPEKETKYF
TGTGCCAGCAGTTCCATCAGGCTAGCGGGATCCGAACCCGAAAAAGAGACCAAGTACTTC
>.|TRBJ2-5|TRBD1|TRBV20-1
CSARVGRQGDQETQYF
TGCAGTGCTAGAGTGGGGAGACAGGGGGACCAAGAGACCCAGTACTTC
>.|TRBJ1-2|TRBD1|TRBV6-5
CASSYSGDSLVYGYTF
TGTGCCAGCAGTTACTCGGGGGACAGCCTAGTCTATGGATACACCTTC
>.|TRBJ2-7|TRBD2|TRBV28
CASSMGGIPLAWEQYF
TGTGCCAGCAGTATGGGAGGGATACCTTTAGCGTGGGAGCAGTACTTC
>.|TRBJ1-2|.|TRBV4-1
CASSKDAQGRNGYTF
TGCGCCAGCAGCAAAGATGCCCAGGGGCGGAATGGCTACACCTTC
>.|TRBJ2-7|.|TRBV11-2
CASSLGQVSHEQYF
TGTGCCAGTAGCCTGGGACAAGTCTCCCACGAGCAGTACTTC
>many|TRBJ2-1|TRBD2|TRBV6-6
CASTISGRSANEQFF
TGTGCCAGCACAATTAGCGGGAGAAGTGCAAATGAGCAGTTCTTC
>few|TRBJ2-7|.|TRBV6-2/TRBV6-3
CASGGRLYEQYF
TGTGCCAGTGGAGGTCGGCTGTACGAACAGTACTTC
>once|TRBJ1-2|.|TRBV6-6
CASSYGGGMGYTF
TGTGCCAGCAGTTACGGGGGGGGGATGGGCTACACCTTC
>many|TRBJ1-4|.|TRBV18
CASSLSGPSGDEKLFF
TGTGCCAGCTCACTATCCGGGCCCTCTGGAGATGAAAAACTGTTTTTT
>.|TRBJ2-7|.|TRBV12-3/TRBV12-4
CASSLGGTYEQYF
TGTGCCAGCAGTTTAGGCGGCACCTACGAGCAGTATTTC
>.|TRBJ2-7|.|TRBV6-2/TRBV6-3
CASSWRPENEQYF
TGTGCTAGCAGTTGGCGGCCAGAGAATGAGCAGTACTTC